This TCR beta chain emerged from a study of T cell responses to AZD1222 COVID-19 vaccine. Study conclusions and caveats: The number of AZD1222 recipients seropositive at baseline was only six.

The CDR3 covers 14 residues. The ends were cut back, 7 bases at V and 1 base at J, with 13 bases in the middle. The germline gives CDR1 MDHEN, CDR2 SYDVKM. A note on this clone: Antigen: not known.

Here immunoSEQ multiplex PCR was the method, and the copy in TCRdb shows in-frame clones only, minus some. The data contain about 140,000 clones, approximately 90% of them singletons. The chain uses TRBV28 and TRBJ1-1; no firm D call. Sequencing was performed on peripheral blood, taken on day 0 of AZD1222 vaccination. This receptor was obtained from an adult in good health. This chain's CDR3 is CASNPPHGNTEAFF. CDR3 nucleotides: TGTGCCAGCAACCCACCCCACGGGAACACTGAAGCTTTCTTT.